This T cell receptor beta chain is from a study of blood T cell repertoires in COVID-19. In the study overall: Samples taken during acute and convalescent COVID-19 were collected in the United States, Italy and Spain.

Germline trimming cut 6 bases from V and 5 bases from J; bases unmatched to any gene: 9. CDR3 length equals 15 residues. Germline loops: CDR1 MNHEY, CDR2 SVGEGT. Seattle researchers signed up patients amid active infection and tracked them longitudinally. This clone turned up a few times. Per the authors' pipeline: Researchers report that nucleated cell counts were estimated from reference gene primer amplification. Sequencing used immunoSEQ multiplex PCR; TCRdb keeps in-frame clones, though not all of them. Clone size and V and J calls were adopted from that table, with D and trimming inferred from the DNA. The table includes 300,000 to 350,000 clones, approximately 92% detected once.

Material for sequencing was peripheral blood. The genes are TRBV6-2 or TRBV6-3 and TRBJ2-7, with 11 bases that match TRBD2. This TCR came from a woman in her twenties or thirties with COVID-19, enrolled during active disease. CDR3 DNA sequence: TGTGCCAGCAGCCCATCTAGCGGGAGGATGCACGAGCAGTACTTC. This encodes CASSPSSGRMHEQYF.